This TCR beta chain derives from a study of blood T cell repertoires in COVID-19. Only in-frame clones appear in the TCRdb table, and some are missing; sequencing was by immunoSEQ multiplex PCR. The profile shows under 450,000 clones, around 83% of them singletons. Germline values: CDR1 SNHLY, CDR2 FYNNEI. The junction had 7 bases not matched to a gene; V was cut back by 8 bases and J by 6 bases. The CDR3 is made up of 15 amino acids. Everyone who took part was roughly 18 to 89 years old, and they came from about two dozen US areas. This clonotype originated in a woman in her fifties or sixties who had recovered from COVID-19. The chain has TRBV2 and TRBJ2-1; 13 nucleotides line up with TRBD2. Input material: PBMCs or T cells enriched from blood (not recorded which). CDR3 nucleotide sequence: TGTGCCAGCGGCGGACTAGCGGGAGTAGGCAATGAGCAGTTCTTC. Protein sequence: CASGGLAGVGNEQFF.